This entry describes one T cell receptor beta chain. What it recognizes is unknown. The CDR3 spans 18 residues. Trimming cost V 5 bases and J 0 bases; bases outside gene matches: 15. The germline CDR1 and CDR2 sequences are SGHRS and YFSETQ. The source of the sample is a study of post-analysis software for immune sequencing data. Notes on the study in general: Samples made in the same batch grouped tightly together by F measure. When patients were compared with controls, 4 or 5 TRBV segments were more frequent, TRBV5-6, TRBV5-1 and TRBV20-1 among them. Controls had significantly higher normalized Chao1 diversity than multiple sclerosis patients.

Carried by the TCR beta cDNA libraries were unique molecular identifiers. Researchers reported 520,000 or so cDNA molecules coming from roughly 0.93 to 9.6 million T cells. TCRdb reanalysed the PCR reads using MiXCR and keeps one entry per CDR3 protein. The sample carries approximately 770,000 distinct CDR3 sequences, 46% recorded once. This receptor was obtained from a girl aged 5-17 years with multiple sclerosis. Sequenced: blood. The chain employs TRBV5-1 and TRBJ2-7; 9 positions agree with TRBD1. The CDR3, as DNA: TGCGCCAGCAGACCCCACGGGACAGGGTCTAAGAGCTCCTACGAGCAGTACTTC. Translating gives CASRPHGTGSKSSYEQYF.